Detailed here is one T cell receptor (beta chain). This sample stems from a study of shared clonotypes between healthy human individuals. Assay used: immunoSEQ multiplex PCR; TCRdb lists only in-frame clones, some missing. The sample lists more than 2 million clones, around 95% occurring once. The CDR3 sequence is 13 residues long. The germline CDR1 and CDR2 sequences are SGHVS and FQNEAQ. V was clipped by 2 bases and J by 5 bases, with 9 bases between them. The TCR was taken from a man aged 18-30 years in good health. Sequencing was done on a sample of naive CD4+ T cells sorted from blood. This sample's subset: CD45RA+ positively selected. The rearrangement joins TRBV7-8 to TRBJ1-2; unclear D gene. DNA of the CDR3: TGTGCCAGCAGCTTACGAGTGGGGTATGGCTACACCTTC. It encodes CASSLRVGYGYTF. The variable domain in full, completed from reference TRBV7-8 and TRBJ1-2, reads GAGVSQSPRYKVAKRGQDVALRCDPISGHVSLFWYQQALGQGPEFLTYFQNEAQLDKSGLPSDRFFAERPEGSVSTLKIQRTQQEDSAVYLCASSLRVGYGYTFGSGTRLTVV.